The text below deals with one T cell receptor (beta chain). This CDR3 spans 15 amino acids. Germline V gene lookup returns CDR1 SGHTA and CDR2 FQGTGA. Trimming removed 5 bases from V and 2 bases from J; junction bases left unmatched: 7. TCRdb analysed the 5' RACE reads with MiXCR anew, one entry per CDR3 protein. The sample includes 150,000 to 200,000 distinct CDR3 sequences, around 10% of them seen just once. This sample was taken from a study of T-cell memory formation after mild COVID-19. Material: PBMCs or a T cell subset sorted from them (not recorded which). The chain carries TRBV7-3 and TRBJ2-3; 7 bases map to TRBD2. The sequence was collected from a young man who had mild COVID-19 (a few samples of this study predate the infection). Cell type and time point are not known. This CDR3 is CASSARGGTTDTQYF. CDR3 bases: TGTGCCAGCAGCGCAAGGGGAGGGACCACAGATACGCAGTATTTT.